What follows are 7 T cell receptor beta chains derived from one specimen sequenced in a study of breast tumors, draining lymph nodes, adjacent tissues. Axillary draining lymph nodes of breast cancer patients supplied the node samples. MiXCR was run by TCRdb on the multiplex PCR reads, yielding one entry per CDR3 protein. The table includes approximately 200,000 distinct CDR3 sequences, around 33% detected once. Specimen: axillary lymph node tissue. The receptors were gathered from a female donor with breast cancer. Some clones in this sample may be carry-over from other donors' samples.

This clonotype was counted many times. V is TRBV18 and J is TRBJ2-7, with 12 bases lining up with TRBD2. This CDR3 region has 14 residues. The V gene end was trimmed by 4 bases and the J gene end by 5 bases; junction bases not matched to a gene: 3. The germline V gene encodes CDR1 KGHSH and CDR2 LQKENI. The CDR3: CASSQGLAGDEQYF. In DNA, the CDR3 is TGTGCCAGCTCACAGGGACTAGCGGGCGACGAGCAGTACTTC.

J is TRBJ2-1 and V is TRBV30; 9 bases are a match to TRBD2. The V segment lost 2 bases and the J segment 4 bases; nucleotides outside the gene matches: 6. The germline CDR1 and CDR2 sequences are GTSNPN and SVGIG (reference sequence). CDR3 length equals 15 residues. As DNA, the CDR3 is TGTGCCTGGAGTAAATATAGCGGGAGATACAATGAGCAGTTCTTC. Amino acids: CAWSKYSGRYNEQFF.

This clonotype was counted ten times or more. The chain has TRBV20-1 and TRBJ1-3; tentative D call: TRBD1 (6 bases). Per germline, CDR1 DFQATT and CDR2 SNEGSKA (reference sequence). The CDR3 is made up of 15 amino acids. V lost 5 bases to trimming and J lost 0 bases, with 14 bases between them. Here the CDR3 DNA reads TGCAGTGCTCTTGACAGGTTCAGCTCTGGAAACACCATATATTTT. Its protein is CSALDRFSSGNTIYF.

The V and J genes are TRBV19 and TRBJ1-3, with D perhaps matching TRBD1 (6 bases). Germline V gene sequence: CDR1 LNHDA, CDR2 SQIVND (reference sequence). The CDR3 is made up of 11 amino acids. Between the trimmed V and J ends, which lost 6 bases and 7 bases, there was a span of 7 bases. The CDR3 DNA reads TGTGCCAGTAGGCAGGGGAACACCATATATTTT. This sequence encodes CASRQGNTIYF.

At least ten counts were recorded for this clonotype. The chain carries TRBV12-3 or TRBV12-4 and TRBJ2-1; TRBD1 or TRBD2 may be the D gene (7 bases each). The CDR3 is 14 residues long. V gave up 4 bases and J gave up 9 bases, with 16 bases separating them. The CDR3 DNA reads as TGTGCCAGCAGTTACCAGGGAGGGGACAGTGAGCAGTTCTTC. It specifies CASSYQGGDSEQFF.

This clonotype was detected many times. V and J are TRBV27 and TRBJ1-5; no reliable D call. Germline lookup yields CDR1 MNHEY and CDR2 SMNVEV (reference sequence). The CDR3 contains 16 residues. V gave up 5 bases and J gave up 6 bases, with 20 bases separating them. The CDR3 sequence is CASSPLPDVIGQPQHF. CDR3 coding DNA: TGTGCCAGCAGTCCACTACCGGACGTAATAGGTCAGCCCCAGCATTTT.

The chain combines TRBV10-3 with TRBJ2-5; TRBD1 aligns across 8 bases. With 9 bases clipped from V and 4 bases from J, the junction kept 7 bases outside the gene matches. Germline V gives CDR1 ENHRY, CDR2 SYGVKD. The CDR3 has 13 residues. The CDR3 sequence is CAIQGGEGETQYF. In nucleotides, the CDR3 is TGTGCCATACAGGGGGGTGAAGGAGAGACCCAGTACTTC.